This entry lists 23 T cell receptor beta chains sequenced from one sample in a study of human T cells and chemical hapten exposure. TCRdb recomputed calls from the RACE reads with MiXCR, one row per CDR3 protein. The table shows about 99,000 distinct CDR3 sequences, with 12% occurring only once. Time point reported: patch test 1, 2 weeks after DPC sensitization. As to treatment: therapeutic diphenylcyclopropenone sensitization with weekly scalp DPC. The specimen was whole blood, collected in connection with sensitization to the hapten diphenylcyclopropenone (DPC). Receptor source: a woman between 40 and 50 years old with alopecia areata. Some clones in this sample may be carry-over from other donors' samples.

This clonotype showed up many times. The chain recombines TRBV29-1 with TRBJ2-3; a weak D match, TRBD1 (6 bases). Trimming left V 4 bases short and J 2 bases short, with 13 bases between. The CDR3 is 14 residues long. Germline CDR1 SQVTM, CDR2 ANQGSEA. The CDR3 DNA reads TGCAGCGTTGTACCGGGACATGTCACAGATACGCAGTATTTT. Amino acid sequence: CSVVPGHVTDTQYF.

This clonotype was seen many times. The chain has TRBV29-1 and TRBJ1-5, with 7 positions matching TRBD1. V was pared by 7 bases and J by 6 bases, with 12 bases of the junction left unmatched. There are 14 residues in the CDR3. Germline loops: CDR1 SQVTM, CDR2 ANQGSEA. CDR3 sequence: CSARGGGGGQPQHF. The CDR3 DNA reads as TGCAGCGCGAGGGGAGGGGGCGGCGGTCAGCCCCAGCATTTT.

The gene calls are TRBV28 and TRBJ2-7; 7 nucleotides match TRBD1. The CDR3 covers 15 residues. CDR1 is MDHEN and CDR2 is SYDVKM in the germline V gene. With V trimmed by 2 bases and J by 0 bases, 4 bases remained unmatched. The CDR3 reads CASSLLDRASYEQYF. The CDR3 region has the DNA TGTGCCAGCAGTTTACTAGACAGGGCCTCCTACGAGCAGTACTTC.

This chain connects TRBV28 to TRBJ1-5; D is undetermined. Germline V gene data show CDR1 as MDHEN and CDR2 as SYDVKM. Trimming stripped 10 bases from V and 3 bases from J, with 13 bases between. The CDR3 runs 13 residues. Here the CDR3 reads CANSRGNNQPQHF. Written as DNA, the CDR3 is TGTGCCAACAGCCGGGGTAACAATCAGCCCCAGCATTTT.

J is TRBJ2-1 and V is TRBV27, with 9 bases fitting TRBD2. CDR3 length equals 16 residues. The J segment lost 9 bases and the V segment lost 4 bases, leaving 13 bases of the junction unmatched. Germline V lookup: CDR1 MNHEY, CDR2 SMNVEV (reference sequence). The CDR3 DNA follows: TGTGCCAGCAGTTCATCCCGGACTGGGCGGGAGGGTGAGCAGTTCTTC. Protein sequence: CASSSSRTGREGEQFF.

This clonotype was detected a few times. The CDR3 loop is CASFPGTGPHHEQFF. CDR3 in DNA: TGTGCCAGCTTCCCTGGGACAGGGCCTCACCATGAGCAGTTCTTC. The chain carries TRBV28 and TRBJ2-1, with 9 bases aligning to TRBD1. The CDR3 length is 15 residues. Trimming removed 8 bases from V and 8 bases from J; junction bases left unmatched: 13. Germline values: CDR1 MDHEN, CDR2 SYDVKM.

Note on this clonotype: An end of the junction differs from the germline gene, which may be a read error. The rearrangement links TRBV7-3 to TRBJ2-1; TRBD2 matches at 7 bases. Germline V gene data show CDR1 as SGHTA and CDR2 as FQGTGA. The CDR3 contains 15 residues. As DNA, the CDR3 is TGTGCCAGCAGCTTAATTGGGAGGGCCTACCATGAGCAGTTCTTC. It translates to CASSLIGRAYHEQFF.

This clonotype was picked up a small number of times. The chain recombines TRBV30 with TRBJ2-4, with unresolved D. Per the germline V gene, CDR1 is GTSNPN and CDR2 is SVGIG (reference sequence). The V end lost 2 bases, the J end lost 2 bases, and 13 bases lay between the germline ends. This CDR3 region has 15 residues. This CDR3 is CAWSLRLRPKNIQYF. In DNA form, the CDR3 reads TGTGCCTGGAGTCTCAGATTGAGACCCAAAAACATTCAGTACTTC. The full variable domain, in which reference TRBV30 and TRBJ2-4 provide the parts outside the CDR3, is SQTIHQWPATLVQPVGSPLSLECTVEGTSNPNLYWYRQAAGRGLQLLFYSVGIGQISSEVPQNLSASRPQDRQFILSSKKLLLSDSGFYLCAWSLRLRPKNIQYFGAGTRLSVL.

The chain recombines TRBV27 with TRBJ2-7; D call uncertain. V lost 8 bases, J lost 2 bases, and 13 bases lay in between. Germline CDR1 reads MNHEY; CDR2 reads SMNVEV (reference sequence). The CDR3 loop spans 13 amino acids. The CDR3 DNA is TGTGCCAGCCGTCCGGGCGGACCCTACGAGCAGTACTTC. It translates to CASRPGGPYEQYF.

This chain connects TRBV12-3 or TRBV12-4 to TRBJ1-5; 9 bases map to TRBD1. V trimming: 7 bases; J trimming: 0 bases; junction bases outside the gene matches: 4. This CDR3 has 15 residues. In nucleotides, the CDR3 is TGTGCCAGCAAACGGACAGGGGATAGCAATCAGCCCCAGCATTTT. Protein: CASKRTGDSNQPQHF.

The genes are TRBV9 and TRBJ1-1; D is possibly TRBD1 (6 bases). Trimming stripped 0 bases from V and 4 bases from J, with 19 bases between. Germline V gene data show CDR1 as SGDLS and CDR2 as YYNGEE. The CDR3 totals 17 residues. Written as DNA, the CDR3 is TGTGCCAGCAGCGTAGTGTCAGGGGTCGTAAGTAGCACTGAAGCTTTCTTT. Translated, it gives CASSVVSGVVSSTEAFF.

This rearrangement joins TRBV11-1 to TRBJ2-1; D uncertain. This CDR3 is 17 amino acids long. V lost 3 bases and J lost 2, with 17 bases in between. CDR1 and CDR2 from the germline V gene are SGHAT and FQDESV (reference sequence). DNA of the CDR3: TGTGCCAGCAGCTTTGGGGAAAGCGTCAGTCCCTACAATGAGCAGTTCTTC. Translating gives CASSFGESVSPYNEQFF.

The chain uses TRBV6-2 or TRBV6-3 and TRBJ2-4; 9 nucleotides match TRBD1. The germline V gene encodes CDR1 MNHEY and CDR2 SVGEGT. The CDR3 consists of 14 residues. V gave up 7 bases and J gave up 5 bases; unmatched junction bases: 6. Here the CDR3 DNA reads TGTGCCAGCAAATGGGGGACAGGGCAAAACATTCAGTACTTC. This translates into CASKWGTGQNIQYF.

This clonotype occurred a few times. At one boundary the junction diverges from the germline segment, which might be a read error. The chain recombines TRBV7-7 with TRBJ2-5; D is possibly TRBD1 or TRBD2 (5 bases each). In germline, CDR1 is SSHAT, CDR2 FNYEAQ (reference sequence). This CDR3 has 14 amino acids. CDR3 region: CASSSLPGPETQYF. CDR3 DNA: TGTGCTAGCAGCTCACTTCCGGGACCAGAGACCCAGTACTTC.

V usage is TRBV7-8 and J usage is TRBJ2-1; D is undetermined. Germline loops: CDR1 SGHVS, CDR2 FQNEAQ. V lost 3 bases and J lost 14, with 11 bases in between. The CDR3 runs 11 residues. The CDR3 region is CASSFGSEEFF. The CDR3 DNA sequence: TGTGCCAGCAGCTTCGGATCAGAGGAGTTCTTC.

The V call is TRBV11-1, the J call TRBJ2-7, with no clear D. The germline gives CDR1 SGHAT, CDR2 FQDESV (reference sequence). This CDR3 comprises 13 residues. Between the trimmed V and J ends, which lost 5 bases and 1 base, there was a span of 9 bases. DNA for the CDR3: TGTGCCAGCAGCCAGTCAGGATCCTACGAGCAGTACTTC. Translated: CASSQSGSYEQYF.

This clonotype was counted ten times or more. CDR3 sequence reads: CSVSTGFDYGYTF. The CDR3 DNA sequence: TGCAGCGTTTCGACAGGTTTCGACTATGGCTACACCTTC. V is TRBV29-1 and J is TRBJ1-2; D possibly corresponds to TRBD1 (6 bases). Germline V gene sequence: CDR1 SQVTM, CDR2 ANQGSEA. Trimming removed 5 bases from V and 3 bases from J, with 13 bases in between. The CDR3 is 13 amino acids.

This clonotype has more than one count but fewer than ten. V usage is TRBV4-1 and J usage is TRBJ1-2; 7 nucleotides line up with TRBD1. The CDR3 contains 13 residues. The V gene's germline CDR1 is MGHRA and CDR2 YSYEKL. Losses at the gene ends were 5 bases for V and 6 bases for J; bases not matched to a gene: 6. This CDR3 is CASSAMTGNGYTF. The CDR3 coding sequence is TGCGCCAGCAGCGCGATGACAGGGAATGGCTACACCTTC.

The CDR3 DNA sequence: TGTGCCAGCAGCTTAAAGCCGTTAGCGGAAGGGGGCAATGAGCAGTTCTTC. Translating gives CASSLKPLAEGGNEQFF. The rearrangement joins TRBV7-6 to TRBJ2-1; D possibly matches TRBD1 or TRBD2 (6 bases each). The V gene lost 2 bases and the J gene lost 6 bases, with 20 bases spanning the gap. Looked up from germline, CDR1 is SGHVS and CDR2 is FNYEAQ. The CDR3 contains 17 residues.

The CDR3 bases are TGCGCCAGCAGCCATAACGCCGAAAGGAATTCACCCCTCCACTTT. It specifies CASSHNAERNSPLHF. The V gene is TRBV4-3, the J gene TRBJ1-6; D is unclear. The CDR3 is 15 residues long. Per the germline V gene, CDR1 is LGHNA and CDR2 is YSLEER. Between the trimmed V and J ends, which lost 3 bases and 7 bases, there was a span of 13 bases.

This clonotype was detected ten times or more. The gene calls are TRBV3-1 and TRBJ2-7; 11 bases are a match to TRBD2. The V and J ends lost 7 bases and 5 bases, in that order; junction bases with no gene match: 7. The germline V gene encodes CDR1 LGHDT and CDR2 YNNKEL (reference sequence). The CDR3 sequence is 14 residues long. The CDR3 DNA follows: TGTGCCAGCAACCGGGGACTAGCGGTCCACGAGCAGTACTTC. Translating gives CASNRGLAVHEQYF.

As DNA, the CDR3 is TGTGCCAGCAGGCCCGGGACGGGGTCGTGGTTCTTC. This sequence encodes CASRPGTGSWFF. The chain recombines TRBV6-5 with TRBJ2-1; D possibly uses TRBD1 or TRBD2 (5 bases each). V was shortened by 6 bases and J by 15 bases, with 18 bases between the two germline ends. The CDR3 runs 12 residues. Per the germline V gene, CDR1 is MNHEY and CDR2 is SVGAGI.

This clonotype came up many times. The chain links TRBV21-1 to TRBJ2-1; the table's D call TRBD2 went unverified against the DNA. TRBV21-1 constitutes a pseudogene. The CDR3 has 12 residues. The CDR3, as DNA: TGTGCCAGCAGCCCTCCCTCGTGTGAGCAGTTCTTC. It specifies CASSPPSCEQFF.